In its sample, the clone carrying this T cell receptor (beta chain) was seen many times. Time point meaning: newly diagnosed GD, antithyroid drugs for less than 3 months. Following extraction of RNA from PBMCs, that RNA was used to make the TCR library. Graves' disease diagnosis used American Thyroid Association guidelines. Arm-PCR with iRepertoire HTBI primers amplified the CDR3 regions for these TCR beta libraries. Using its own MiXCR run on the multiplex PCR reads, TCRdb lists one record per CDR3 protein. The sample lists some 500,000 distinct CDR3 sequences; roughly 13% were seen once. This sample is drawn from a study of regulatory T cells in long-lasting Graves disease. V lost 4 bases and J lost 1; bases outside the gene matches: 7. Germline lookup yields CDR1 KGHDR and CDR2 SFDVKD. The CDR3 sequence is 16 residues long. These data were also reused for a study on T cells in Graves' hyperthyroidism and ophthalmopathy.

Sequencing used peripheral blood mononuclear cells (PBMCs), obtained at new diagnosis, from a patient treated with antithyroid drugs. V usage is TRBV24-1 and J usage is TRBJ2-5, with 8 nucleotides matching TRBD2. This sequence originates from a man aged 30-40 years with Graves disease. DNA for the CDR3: TGTGCCACCAGTGAAGGACTAGCCGGCTTCCAAGAGACCCAGTACTTC. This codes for CATSEGLAGFQETQYF.